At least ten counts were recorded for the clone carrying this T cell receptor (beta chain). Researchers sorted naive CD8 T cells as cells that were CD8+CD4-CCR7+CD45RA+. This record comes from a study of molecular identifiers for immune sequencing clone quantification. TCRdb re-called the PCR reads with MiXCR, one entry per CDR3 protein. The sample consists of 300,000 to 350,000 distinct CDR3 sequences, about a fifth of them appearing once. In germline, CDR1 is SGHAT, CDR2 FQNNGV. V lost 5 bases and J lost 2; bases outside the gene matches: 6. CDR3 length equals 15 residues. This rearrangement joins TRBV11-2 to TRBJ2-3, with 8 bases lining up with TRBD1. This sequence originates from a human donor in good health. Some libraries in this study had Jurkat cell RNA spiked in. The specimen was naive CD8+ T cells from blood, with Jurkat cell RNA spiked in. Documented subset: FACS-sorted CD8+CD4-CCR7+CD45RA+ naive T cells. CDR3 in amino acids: CASSRTTGDTDTQYF. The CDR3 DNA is TGTGCCAGCAGCCGAACGACAGGGGACACAGATACGCAGTATTTT.